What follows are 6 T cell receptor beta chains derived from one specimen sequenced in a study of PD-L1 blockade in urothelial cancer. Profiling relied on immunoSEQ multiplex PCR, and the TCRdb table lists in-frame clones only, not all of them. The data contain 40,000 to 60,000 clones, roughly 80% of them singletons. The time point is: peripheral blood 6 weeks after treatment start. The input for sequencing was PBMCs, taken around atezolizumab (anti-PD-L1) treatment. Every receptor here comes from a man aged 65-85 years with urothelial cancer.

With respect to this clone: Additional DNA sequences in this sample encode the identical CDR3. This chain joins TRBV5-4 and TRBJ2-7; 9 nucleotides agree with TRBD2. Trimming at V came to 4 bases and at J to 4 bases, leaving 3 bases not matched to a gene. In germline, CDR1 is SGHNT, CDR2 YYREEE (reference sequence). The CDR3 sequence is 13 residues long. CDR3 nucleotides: TGTGCCAGCAGCCTAGCGGGACCGTACGAGCAGTACTTC. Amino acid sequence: CASSLAGPYEQYF.

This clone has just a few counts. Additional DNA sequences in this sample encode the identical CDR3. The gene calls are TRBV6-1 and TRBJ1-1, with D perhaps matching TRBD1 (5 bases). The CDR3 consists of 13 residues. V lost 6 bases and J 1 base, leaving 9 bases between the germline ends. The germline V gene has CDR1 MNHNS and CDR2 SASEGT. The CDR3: CASRVQENTEAFF. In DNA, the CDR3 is TGTGCCAGCAGGGTACAGGAGAACACTGAAGCTTTCTTT.

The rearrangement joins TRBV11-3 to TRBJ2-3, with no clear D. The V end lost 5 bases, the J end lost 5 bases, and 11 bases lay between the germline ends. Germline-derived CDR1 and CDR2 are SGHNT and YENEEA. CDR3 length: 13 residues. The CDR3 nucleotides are TGTGCCAGCAGCAAACAAAGCGAAGATACGCAGTATTTT. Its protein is CASSKQSEDTQYF.

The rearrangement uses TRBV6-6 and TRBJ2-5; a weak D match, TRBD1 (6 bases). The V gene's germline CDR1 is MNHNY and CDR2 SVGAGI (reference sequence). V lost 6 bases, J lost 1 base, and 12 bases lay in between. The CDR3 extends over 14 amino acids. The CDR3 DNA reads TGTGCCAGCAGCTCACAGGGCTTCCAAGAGACCCAGTACTTC. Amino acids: CASSSQGFQETQYF.

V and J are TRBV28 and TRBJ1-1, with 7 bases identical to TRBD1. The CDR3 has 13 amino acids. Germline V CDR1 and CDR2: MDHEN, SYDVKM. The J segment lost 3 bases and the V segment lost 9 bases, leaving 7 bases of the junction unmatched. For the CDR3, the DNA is TGTGCCAGTAAACAGGGGTTCGACACTGAAGCTTTCTTT. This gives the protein CASKQGFDTEAFF.

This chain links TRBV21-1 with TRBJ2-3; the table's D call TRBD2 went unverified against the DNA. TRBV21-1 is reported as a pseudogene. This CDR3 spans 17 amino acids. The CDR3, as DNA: TGTGCCAGCAGCATTTGTAGCGGGAGGATAATTACAGATACGCAGTATTTT. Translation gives CASSICSGRIITDTQYF.